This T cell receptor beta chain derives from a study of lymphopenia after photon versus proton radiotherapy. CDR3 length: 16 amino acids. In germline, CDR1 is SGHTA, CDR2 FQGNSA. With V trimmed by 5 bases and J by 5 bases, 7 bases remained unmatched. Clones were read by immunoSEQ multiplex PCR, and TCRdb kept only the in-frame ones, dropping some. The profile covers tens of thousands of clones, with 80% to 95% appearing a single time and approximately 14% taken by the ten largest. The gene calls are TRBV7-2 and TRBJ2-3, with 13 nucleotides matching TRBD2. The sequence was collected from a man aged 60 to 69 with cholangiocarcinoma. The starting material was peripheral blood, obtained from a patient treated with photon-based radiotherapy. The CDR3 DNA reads TGTGCCAGCAGCCCAATACTAGCGGGGGGGCTAGATACGCAGTATTTT. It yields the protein CASSPILAGGLDTQYF.